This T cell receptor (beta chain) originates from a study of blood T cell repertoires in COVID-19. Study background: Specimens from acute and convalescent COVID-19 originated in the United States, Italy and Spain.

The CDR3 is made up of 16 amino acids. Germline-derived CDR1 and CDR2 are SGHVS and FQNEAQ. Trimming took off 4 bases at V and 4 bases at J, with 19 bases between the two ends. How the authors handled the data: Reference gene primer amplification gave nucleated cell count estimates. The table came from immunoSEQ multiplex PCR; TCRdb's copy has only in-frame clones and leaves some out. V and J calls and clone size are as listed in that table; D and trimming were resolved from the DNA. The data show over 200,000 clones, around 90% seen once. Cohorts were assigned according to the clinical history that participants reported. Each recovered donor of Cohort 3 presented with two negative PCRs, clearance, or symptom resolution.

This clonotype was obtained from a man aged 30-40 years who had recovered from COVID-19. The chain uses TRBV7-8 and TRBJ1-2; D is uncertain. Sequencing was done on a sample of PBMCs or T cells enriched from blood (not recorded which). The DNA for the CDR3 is TGTGCCAGCAGCTCAGGTGCCCGGCGCCGCGTCTATGGCTACACCTTC. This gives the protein CASSSGARRRVYGYTF. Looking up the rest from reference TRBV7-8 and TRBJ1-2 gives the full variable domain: GAGVSQSPRYKVAKRGQDVALRCDPISGHVSLFWYQQALGQGPEFLTYFQNEAQLDKSGLPSDRFFAERPEGSVSTLKIQRTQQEDSAVYLCASSSGARRRVYGYTFGSGTRLTVV.